These 28 T cell receptor beta chains share one sample of origin, sequenced in a study of T cell clonotyping in hematopoietic cell transplantation (dated by TCRdb to the early 2020s). Libraries were built with the immunoSEQ multiplex PCR assay. TCRdb re-hosts the immuneACCESS table, in-frame sequences only. Its copies lack some clones; in the studies checked, an unresolved V gene accounts for under half of them, and the cause for the rest is not known. In this sample the table shows approximately 41,000 clones, approximately 95% of which occur a single time. Jointly, the top ten make up 0.95% of the sample. The sample was peripheral blood mononuclear cells. These receptors all come from a man aged 25 to 40 in good health. Some clones in this sample may be carry-over from other donors' samples.

This sequence joins TRBV19 and TRBJ2-5, with D tentatively TRBD1 (6 bases). The CDR3 is made up of 13 amino acids. V lost 8 bases, J lost 2 bases, and 12 bases lay in between. CDR1 LNHDA and CDR2 SQIVND come from the germline V gene (reference sequence). The DNA for the CDR3 is TGTGCCAGTTCACAGGGAGCGCAAGAGACCCAGTACTTC. Amino acid sequence: CASSQGAQETQYF. Drawing the rest from reference TRBV19 and TRBJ2-5, the complete variable domain is DGGITQSPKYLFRKEGQNVTLSCEQNLNHDAMYWYRQDPGQGLRLIYYSQIVNDFQKGDIAEGYSVSREKKESFPLTVTSAQKNPTAFYLCASSQGAQETQYFGPGTRLLVL.

The chain combines TRBV10-3 with TRBJ2-3; tentatively, D is TRBD2 (5 bases). The CDR3 covers 15 residues. Looked up from germline, CDR1 is ENHRY and CDR2 is SYGVKD. V lost 2 bases and J 4 bases, leaving 13 bases between the germline ends. The CDR3 loop is CAISEVALAADTQYF. The CDR3 bases are TGTGCCATCAGTGAGGTAGCCCTAGCAGCAGATACGCAGTATTTT.

The gene calls are TRBV2 and TRBJ2-7; TRBD1 agrees at 8 bases. V lost 5 bases, J lost 1 base, and 4 bases stayed unmatched. Germline V gives CDR1 SNHLY, CDR2 FYNNEI. This CDR3 region has 14 residues. CDR3 coding DNA: TGTGCCAGCAGTCAGGGACAGGCTTCCTACGAGCAGTACTTC. This encodes CASSQGQASYEQYF. The full variable domain, its missing parts supplied by reference TRBV2 and TRBJ2-7, is EPEVTQTPSHQVTQMGQEVILRCVPISNHLYFYWYRQILGQKVEFLVSFYNNEISEKSEIFDDQFSVERPDGSNFTLKIRSTKLEDSAMYFCASSQGQASYEQYFGPGTRLTVT.

The chain has TRBV2 and TRBJ2-1; no reliable D call. This CDR3 comprises 14 residues. Trimming shortened V by 1 base and J by 3 bases, and 7 bases separated the two germline ends. Germline CDR1 and CDR2: SNHLY and FYNNEI. The chain's CDR3 is CASSEGLHYNEQFF. CDR3 in DNA: TGTGCCAGCAGTGAAGGGCTTCACTACAATGAGCAGTTCTTC.

The chain employs TRBV7-2 and TRBJ1-3; D remains ambiguous. Per the germline V gene, CDR1 is SGHTA and CDR2 is FQGNSA. The V gene lost 1 base and the J gene lost 4 bases, with 20 bases spanning the gap. CDR3 size: 18 residues. CDR3 nucleotides: TGTGCCAGCAGCTTAGAAGCGGGCGGACCCACTCGGGGAAACACCATATATTTT. Translation gives CASSLEAGGPTRGNTIYF.

The chain combines TRBV5-4 with TRBJ1-3; D is possibly TRBD1 (6 bases). Germline-derived CDR1 and CDR2 are SGHNT and YYREEE (reference sequence). Trimming took 4 bases from V and 0 from J, leaving 11 bases between them. This CDR3 is built from 15 residues. The CDR3 nucleotides are TGTGCCAGCAGCAGCGGGGGCTACTCTGGAAACACCATATATTTT. Its protein product is CASSSGGYSGNTIYF.

The chain uses TRBV5-1 and TRBJ1-1; possibly TRBD1 for D (5 bases). The germline CDR1 and CDR2 sequences are SGHRS and YFSETQ. V was trimmed by 4 bases and J by 6 bases, leaving 19 bases between them. The length of the CDR3 is 15 residues. In nucleotides, the CDR3 is TGCGCCAGCAGCCGGGTGGGGGGAGAGGTTGCTGAAGCTTTCTTT. Translating gives CASSRVGGEVAEAFF.

This clone occurred once. The rearrangement uses TRBV16 and TRBJ2-3; the D gene is possibly TRBD1 (6 bases). This CDR3 region has 15 residues. V shed 2 bases and J shed 4 bases, with 13 bases lying between them. Germline V lookup: CDR1 KGHSY, CDR2 FQNENV. CDR3 sequence reads: CASSQDYRAADTQYF. Here the CDR3 DNA reads TGTGCCAGCAGCCAAGACTACAGGGCGGCAGATACGCAGTATTTT.

The V and J genes are TRBV19 and TRBJ1-5; a weak D match, TRBD1 (6 bases). V was shortened by 4 bases and J by 5 bases, with 12 bases between the two germline ends. Germline V gene sequence: CDR1 LNHDA, CDR2 SQIVND (reference sequence). There are 14 residues in the CDR3. The DNA for the CDR3 is TGTGCCAGTAGTAGGGGGGGCATCTATCAGCCCCAGCATTTT. It specifies CASSRGGIYQPQHF.

This chain's CDR3 is CASSLVAEYGYTF. The CDR3 nucleotides read TGTGCCAGCAGCTTGGTGGCAGAATATGGCTACACCTTC. This chain uses TRBV5-4 with TRBJ1-2; D remains unclear. Germline CDR1 reads SGHNT; CDR2 reads YYREEE (reference sequence). The CDR3 is made up of 13 amino acids. V lost 0 bases and J lost 5, with 8 bases in between.

This chain connects TRBV6-6 to TRBJ2-3; 10 bases are a match to TRBD1. Germline CDR1 is MNHNY and CDR2 is SVGAGI (reference sequence). The CDR3 totals 16 residues. The V and J ends lost 3 bases and 3 bases, in that order; junction bases with no gene match: 6. The CDR3 sequence is CASSYYGTGETDTQYF. The CDR3 DNA follows: TGTGCCAGCAGTTATTACGGGACAGGGGAGACAGATACGCAGTATTTT.

This clone appeared a single time. This sequence joins TRBV4-2 and TRBJ1-2; tentatively, D is TRBD1 (6 bases). V shed 0 bases and J shed 1 base, with 15 bases lying between them. Germline lookup yields CDR1 LGHNA and CDR2 YNFKEQ. The CDR3 spans 17 residues. DNA for the CDR3: TGTGCCAGCAGCCAAGATATTGGGGGGACAAATAACTATGGCTACACCTTC. Translated: CASSQDIGGTNNYGYTF.

The genes are TRBV5-4 and TRBJ1-1; perhaps TRBD1 as D (5 bases). Germline CDR1 reads SGHNT; CDR2 reads YYREEE (reference sequence). The V end lost 3 bases, the J end lost 7 bases, and 10 bases lay between the germline ends. There are 12 residues in the CDR3. The CDR3 protein is CASSYGQGEAFF. In DNA form, the CDR3 reads TGTGCCAGCAGCTACGGACAAGGTGAAGCTTTCTTT.

The gene calls are TRBV27 and TRBJ2-7; D is possibly TRBD1 (5 bases). CDR1 is MNHEY and CDR2 is SMNVEV in the germline V gene (reference sequence). Trimming shortened V by 8 bases and J by 3 bases, and 20 bases separated the two germline ends. The CDR3 extends over 15 amino acids. Here the CDR3 DNA reads TGTGCCAGCCAGAATCGCGCGCGAGGACACTACGAGCAGTACTTC. The encoded protein is CASQNRARGHYEQYF.

This chain connects TRBV29-1 to TRBJ1-1; D is undetermined. Deletions cut 3 bases from V and 10 bases from J, with 24 bases between. Germline V gene data show CDR1 as SQVTM and CDR2 as ANQGSEA. This CDR3 region has 15 residues. CDR3 DNA sequence: TGCAGCGTTGACCGAAGGGTTGAGGACCGAACGGGAGCTTTCTTT. Translated: CSVDRRVEDRTGAFF. Full variable domain (missing parts from reference TRBV29-1 and TRBJ1-1): SAVISQKPSRDICQRGTSLTIQCQVDSQVTMMFWYRQQPGQSLTLIATANQGSEATYESGFVIDKFPISRPNLTFSTLTVSNMSPEDSSIYLCSVDRRVEDRTGAFFGQGTRLTVV.

The chain combines TRBV5-4 with TRBJ2-5; 7 bases match TRBD2. V lost 5 bases, J lost 3 bases, and 4 bases stayed unmatched. The CDR3 length is 13 residues. The germline gives CDR1 SGHNT, CDR2 YYREEE (reference sequence). As DNA, the CDR3 is TGTGCCAGCAGGATCGGGGGGAAAGAGACCCAGTACTTC. Translating gives CASRIGGKETQYF.

This chain uses TRBV29-1 with TRBJ2-1; tentative D call: TRBD2 (5 bases). Trimming stripped 4 bases from V and 2 bases from J, with 15 bases between. There are 15 residues in the CDR3. CDR1 SQVTM and CDR2 ANQGSEA come from the germline V gene. CDR3 sequence reads: CSVVGLAGAYNEQFF. CDR3 in DNA: TGCAGCGTTGTAGGTCTAGCCGGGGCCTACAATGAGCAGTTCTTC.

This rearrangement joins TRBV11-1 to TRBJ2-3; the match to TRBD2 covers 10 bases. The CDR3 is 15 residues long. The germline CDR1 and CDR2 sequences are SGHAT and FQDESV (reference sequence). V lost 8 bases, J lost 6 bases, and 11 bases stayed unmatched. The CDR3 is CASSPPSGGADTQYF. DNA of the CDR3: TGTGCCAGCTCGCCTCCCAGCGGGGGGGCTGATACGCAGTATTTT.

The V call is TRBV5-5, the J call TRBJ1-1, with TRBD1 matching 11 bases. The V segment lost 10 bases and the J segment 5 bases; nucleotides outside the gene matches: 7. The CDR3 spans 13 residues. Germline V gene data show CDR1 as SGHKS and CDR2 as YYEKEE (reference sequence). CDR3 nucleotide sequence: TGTGCCTCCCGGACAGGGGGCTTTACTGAAGCTTTCTTT. As protein: CASRTGGFTEAFF. Full variable domain (rest looked up from reference TRBV5-5 and TRBJ1-1): DAGVTQSPTHLIKTRGQQVTLRCSPISGHKSVSWYQQVLGQGPQFIFQYYEKEERGRGNFPDRFSARQFPNYSSELNVNALLLGDSALYLCASRTGGFTEAFFGQGTRLTVV.

The V call is TRBV7-2, the J call TRBJ1-5; 10 bases line up with TRBD1. Germline V lookup: CDR1 SGHTA, CDR2 FQGNSA. With V trimmed by 8 bases and J by 6 bases, 1 base remained unmatched. This CDR3 has 12 residues. CDR3: CASGQGGQPQHF. The CDR3 nucleotides read TGTGCCAGCGGACAGGGGGGTCAGCCCCAGCATTTT.

The chain uses TRBV9 and TRBJ1-1; D is perhaps TRBD1 (5 bases). The CDR3 is made up of 14 amino acids. Trimming pared 4 bases from V and 4 bases from J, leaving 14 bases between. Germline V gene sequence: CDR1 SGDLS, CDR2 YYNGEE. The DNA for the CDR3 is TGTGCCAGCAGCCCCCGCGGGGGTAGCACTGAAGCTTTCTTT. Its protein is CASSPRGGSTEAFF.

The chain carries TRBV5-1 and TRBJ2-5; a possible D gene is TRBD2 (6 bases). The CDR3 has 16 amino acids. Trimming removed 0 bases from V and 1 base from J, with 13 bases in between. CDR1 SGHRS and CDR2 YFSETQ come from the germline V gene. The CDR3, as DNA: TGCGCCAGCAGCTTGGCCCCCACGGGAGCCCAAGAGACCCAGTACTTC. Translation: CASSLAPTGAQETQYF.

The chain recombines TRBV11-2 with TRBJ2-4, with 10 nucleotides matching TRBD2. Germline assignment: CDR1 SGHAT and CDR2 FQNNGV. The CDR3 covers 18 residues. J gave up 0 bases and V 0 bases, and 5 bases lay outside the gene matches. In DNA form, the CDR3 reads TGTGCCAGCAGCTTAGATCTGGCTAGCGGGAGAGCCAAAAACATTCAGTACTTC. Translated, it gives CASSLDLASGRAKNIQYF.

This clone was observed a single time. The V and J genes are TRBV4-1 and TRBJ2-7; 8 bases map to TRBD1. The CDR3 is 15 residues long. With 0 bases clipped from V and 1 base from J, the junction kept 2 bases outside the gene matches. Germline V CDR1 and CDR2: MGHRA, YSYEKL. The CDR3 here is CASSQDWDRSYEQYF. The DNA of the CDR3 is TGCGCCAGCAGCCAAGATTGGGACAGGTCCTACGAGCAGTACTTC.

The CDR3 DNA reads TGTGCCAGCAGTCTCATAGACTACGAGCAGTACTTC. Its translation: CASSLIDYEQYF. This chain uses TRBV25-1 with TRBJ2-7, with D unresolved. Per the germline V gene, CDR1 is MGHDK and CDR2 is SYGVNS. Trimming took off 5 bases at V and 3 bases at J, with 8 bases between the two ends. The CDR3 runs 12 residues.

V usage is TRBV9 and J usage is TRBJ1-1; no definite D call. Per the germline V gene, CDR1 is SGDLS and CDR2 is YYNGEE. Trimming took off 4 bases at V and 0 bases at J, with 10 bases between the two ends. The CDR3 consists of 14 residues. The CDR3 loop reads CASSPTDMNTEAFF. CDR3 bases: TGTGCCAGCAGCCCAACCGACATGAACACTGAAGCTTTCTTT. Looking up the rest from reference TRBV9 and TRBJ1-1 gives the full variable domain: DSGVTQTPKHLITATGQRVTLRCSPRSGDLSVYWYQQSLDQGLQFLIQYYNGEERAKGNILERFSAQQFPDLHSELNLSSLELGDSALYFCASSPTDMNTEAFFGQGTRLTVV.

The chain couples TRBV11-3 to TRBJ2-5; no clear D gene. Between the trimmed V and J ends, which lost 0 bases and 2 bases, there was a span of 7 bases. The CDR3 is made up of 14 amino acids. Germline CDR1 SGHNT, CDR2 YENEEA. The CDR3 DNA sequence: TGTGCCAGCAGCTTAGATTGGAAACAAGAGACCCAGTACTTC. Residues: CASSLDWKQETQYF.

The chain joins TRBV4-3 to TRBJ2-7; TRBD2 agrees at 8 bases. The germline gives CDR1 LGHNA, CDR2 YSLEER. This CDR3 has 16 residues. V shed 0 bases and J 1 base; nucleotides not matched to a gene: 5. In DNA form, the CDR3 reads TGCGCCAGCAGCCAAGACTGGGCTAGCGGGTCCTACGAGCAGTACTTC. This sequence encodes CASSQDWASGSYEQYF.